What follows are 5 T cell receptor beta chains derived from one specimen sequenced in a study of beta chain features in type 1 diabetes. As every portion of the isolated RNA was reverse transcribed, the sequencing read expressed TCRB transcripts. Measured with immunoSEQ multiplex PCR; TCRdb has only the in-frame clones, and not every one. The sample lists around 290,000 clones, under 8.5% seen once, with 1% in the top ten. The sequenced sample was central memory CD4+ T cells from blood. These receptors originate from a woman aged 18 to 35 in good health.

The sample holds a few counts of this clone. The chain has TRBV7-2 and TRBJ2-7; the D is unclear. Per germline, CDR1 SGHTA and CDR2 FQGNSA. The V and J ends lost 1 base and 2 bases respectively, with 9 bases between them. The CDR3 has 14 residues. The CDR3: CASSLGRTTYEQYF. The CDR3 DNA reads TGTGCCAGCAGCTTAGGGCGCACGACCTACGAGCAGTACTTC.

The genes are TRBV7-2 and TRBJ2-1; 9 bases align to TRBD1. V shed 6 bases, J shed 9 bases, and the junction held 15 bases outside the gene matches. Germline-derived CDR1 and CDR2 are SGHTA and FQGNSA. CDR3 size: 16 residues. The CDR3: CASRIIPGQGGSEQFF. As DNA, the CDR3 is TGTGCCAGCAGAATTATACCGGGACAGGGAGGAAGTGAGCAGTTCTTC.

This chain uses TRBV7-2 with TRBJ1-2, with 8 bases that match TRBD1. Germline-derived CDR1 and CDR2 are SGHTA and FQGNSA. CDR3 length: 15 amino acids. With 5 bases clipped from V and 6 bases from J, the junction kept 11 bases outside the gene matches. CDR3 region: CASSIRQGIGHGYTF. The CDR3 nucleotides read TGTGCCAGCAGCATAAGACAGGGGATCGGCCATGGCTACACCTTC.

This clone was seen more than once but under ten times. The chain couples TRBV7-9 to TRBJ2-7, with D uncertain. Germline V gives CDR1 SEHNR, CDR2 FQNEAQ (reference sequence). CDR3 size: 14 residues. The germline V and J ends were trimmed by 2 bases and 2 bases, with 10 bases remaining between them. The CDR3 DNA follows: TGTGCCAGCAGCTTAATGACGGTAACCTACGAGCAGTACTTC. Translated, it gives CASSLMTVTYEQYF. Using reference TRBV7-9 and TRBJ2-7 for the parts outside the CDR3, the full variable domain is DTGVSQNPRHKITKRGQNVTFRCDPISEHNRLYWYRQTLGQGPEFLTYFQNEAQLEKSRLLSDRFSAERPKGSFSTLEIQRTEQGDSAMYLCASSLMTVTYEQYFGPGTRLTVT.

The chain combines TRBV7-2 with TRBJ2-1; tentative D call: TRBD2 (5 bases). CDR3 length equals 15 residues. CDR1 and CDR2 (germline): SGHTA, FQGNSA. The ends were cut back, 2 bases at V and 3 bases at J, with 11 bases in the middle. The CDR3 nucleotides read TGTGCCAGCAGCTTAACGGGGTCCAACTACAATGAGCAGTTCTTC. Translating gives CASSLTGSNYNEQFF.